The following is a T cell receptor beta chain sequence with its context. Its antigen is unidentified. TCR beta rearrangements were amplified from peripheral blood genomic DNA. Germline V gene data show CDR1 as MNHEY and CDR2 as SMNVEV (reference sequence). The CDR3 loop spans 16 amino acids. V lost 5 bases, J lost 9 bases, and 26 bases lay in between. This entry belongs to a study of T cell repertoires in aging, cancer and after chemotherapy. Broader study findings: Immunological memory after chemotherapy cannot be judged from the repertoire data.

Multiplex touch-down PCR with TRB-A/B primers amplified rearranged V-D-J TRB sequences. TCRdb redid the calling of the multiplex PCR reads with MiXCR, one entry per CDR3 protein. Among approximately 4,900 distinct CDR3 sequences listed, around 21% were seen once. The receptor was derived from a human donor in good health. The donor label of this sample is uncertain. Sequencing was performed on blood. The chain combines TRBV27 with TRBJ2-7, with no clear D. The CDR3 DNA reads TGTGCCAGCAGTCCCCTCCCTTACCCCCCCCTCGGCGGGCAGTACTTC. Translated: CASSPLPYPPLGGQYF.